These 26 T cell receptor beta chains were sequenced from one sample in a study of identical twins listed by TCRdb under 2016. Receptor amplification or capture employed 5' RACE. The sequencer listed for this sample is Illumina HiSeq 2000. TCRdb reprocessed the public reads (quality trimming at Q25 with fastp, clone calling with MiXCR) and kept in-frame beta chains. Rows are unified per CDR3 protein, each entry keeping the most common DNA and genes. Here the sample has under 300,000 distinct CDR3 sequences; approximately 11% occur a single time. The ten largest account for about 4.1% of the sample. The data were also submitted as part of a second study, on yellow fever vaccine responses in identical twins.

The sequencing input was memory (CD45RO+) T cells sorted from blood. In the paper's terms, the cell subset or site label means: CD45RO+ enriched T cells. The receptor set was obtained from a woman between 18 and 29 years old in good health.

The chain employs TRBV11-2 and TRBJ2-1; possibly TRBD2 for D (7 bases). The V and J ends lost 5 bases and 3 bases respectively, with 29 bases between them. The CDR3 length is 20 residues. CDR1 SGHAT and CDR2 FQNNGV come from the germline V gene. CDR3 nucleotide sequence: TGTGCCAGCAGCCTTTGGGGGGGCGCACCCATCACGCCCTTCTACAATGAGCAGTTCTTC. It translates to CASSLWGGAPITPFYNEQFF.

This chain joins TRBV28 and TRBJ2-7; TRBD1 matches 11 bases. With V trimmed by 4 bases and J by 3 bases, 5 bases remained unmatched. CDR3 length equals 15 residues. Per the germline V gene, CDR1 is MDHEN and CDR2 is SYDVKM. As DNA, the CDR3 is TGTGCCAGCAGTTCGACCGGGACAGGGGGCTACGAGCAGTACTTC. Translated: CASSSTGTGGYEQYF.

This clonotype occurred a few times. V gene TRBV9 combines with J gene TRBJ1-1; TRBD1 aligns across 8 bases. The CDR3 spans 13 residues. Germline V CDR1 and CDR2: SGDLS, YYNGEE. The J segment lost 5 bases and the V segment lost 0 bases, leaving 0 bases of the junction unmatched. The CDR3, as DNA: TGTGCCAGCAGCGTAGGGACAGGGACTGAAGCTTTCTTT. Translated: CASSVGTGTEAFF.

In this sample, this clonotype turned up many times. The V and J genes are TRBV12-3 or TRBV12-4 and TRBJ1-3; TRBD1 might be the D (6 bases). The CDR3 loop spans 15 amino acids. With 6 bases removed from V and 1 base from J, the gap between germline ends came to 13 bases. The CDR3 reads CASRRQVNSGNTIYF. Here the CDR3 DNA reads TGTGCCAGCAGACGACAGGTTAATTCTGGAAACACCATATATTTT.

This clonotype was seen at least ten times. The chain carries TRBV7-2 and TRBJ1-2; no reliable D call. The CDR3 totals 13 residues. The V end was cut by 2 bases, the J end by 2 bases, with 6 bases between. CDR1 SGHTA and CDR2 FQGNSA come from the germline V gene. The CDR3 sequence: CASSLRPNYGYTF. For the CDR3, the DNA is TGTGCCAGCAGCTTAAGACCGAACTATGGCTACACCTTC.

This clonotype was recorded a few times. The chain joins TRBV12-3 or TRBV12-4 to TRBJ2-2; 13 bases fit TRBD2. V lost 5 bases and J lost 6; bases outside the gene matches: 6. The CDR3 covers 16 residues. Here the CDR3 DNA reads TGTGCCAGCAGTAGTGGACTAGCGGGAGATTCCGGGGAGCTGTTTTTT. It yields the protein CASSSGLAGDSGELFF.

The chain carries TRBV20-1 and TRBJ1-4; 7 nucleotides align to TRBD1. The germline gives CDR1 DFQATT, CDR2 SNEGSKA (reference sequence). The CDR3 is 12 amino acids. With V trimmed by 7 bases and J by 7 bases, 6 bases remained unmatched. CDR3 protein: CSVTGPGEKLFF. The CDR3 region has the DNA TGCAGTGTGACAGGGCCTGGTGAAAAACTGTTTTTT.

This clonotype was seen at least ten times. The rearrangement links TRBV3-1 to TRBJ2-2; 8 bases fit TRBD2. The V gene end was trimmed by 3 bases and the J gene end by 3 bases; junction bases not matched to a gene: 6. From germline, CDR1 is LGHDT and CDR2 YNNKEL (reference sequence). The CDR3 is 16 residues long. CDR3 in amino acids: CASSQAGTSHTGELFF. DNA for the CDR3: TGTGCCAGCAGCCAGGCCGGGACTAGTCACACCGGGGAGCTGTTTTTT.

This clonotype was seen only a few times. The chain uses TRBV7-2 and TRBJ2-7; 7 bases are a match to TRBD1. V gave up 3 bases and J gave up 4 bases; unmatched junction bases: 9. The CDR3 is 15 amino acids. Germline V gene data show CDR1 as SGHTA and CDR2 as FQGNSA. The CDR3 DNA follows: TGTGCCAGCAGCTTCTTTACAGGGGAAGGGTACGAGCAGTACTTC. As protein: CASSFFTGEGYEQYF. Drawing the rest from reference TRBV7-2 and TRBJ2-7, the complete variable domain is GAGVSQSPSNKVTEKGKDVELRCDPISGHTALYWYRQSLGQGLEFLIYFQGNSAPDKSGLPSDRFSAERTGGSVSTLTIQRTQQEDSAVYLCASSFFTGEGYEQYFGPGTRLTVT.

Only a few counts were recorded for this clonotype. A junction end diverges from the germline sequence, so it may reflect a read error. The chain is built from TRBV12-3 or TRBV12-4 and TRBJ2-3; 11 bases are shared with TRBD2. The CDR3 has 12 residues. CDR3: CASSLNLAGGHF. The CDR3 DNA reads as TGTGCCAGCAGTTTAAATCTAGCGGGAGGACATTTT.

The CDR3: CSASRGGRAGELFF. The DNA of the CDR3 is TGCAGTGCTAGTAGAGGGGGCAGGGCCGGGGAGCTGTTTTTT. This sequence joins TRBV20-1 and TRBJ2-2, with 7 bases fitting TRBD1. The CDR3 is made up of 14 amino acids. In germline, CDR1 is DFQATT, CDR2 SNEGSKA (reference sequence). The J segment lost 6 bases and the V segment lost 3 bases, leaving 7 bases of the junction unmatched.

This clonotype was seen repeatedly, ten times or more. This chain uses TRBV28 with TRBJ1-2; D is unresolved. This CDR3 comprises 13 residues. V shed 2 bases and J shed 4 bases, with 8 bases lying between them. Germline V lookup: CDR1 MDHEN, CDR2 SYDVKM. The CDR3, as DNA: TGTGCCAGCAGTTTACTGGGTTTCTATGGCTACACCTTC. Its translation is CASSLLGFYGYTF.

This clonotype appeared many times. The chain is built from TRBV12-3 or TRBV12-4 and TRBJ1-2; the D gene is possibly TRBD1 (6 bases). V shed 5 bases and J shed 0 bases, with 13 bases lying between them. This CDR3 comprises 15 residues. CDR3 protein: CASSVTGKANYGYTF. CDR3 sequence (DNA): TGTGCCAGCAGTGTAACAGGGAAAGCTAACTATGGCTACACCTTC.

The sample holds many counts of this clonotype. The V and J genes are TRBV6-5 and TRBJ1-1; D is undetermined. This CDR3 region has 14 residues. Per germline, CDR1 MNHEY and CDR2 SVGAGI. The V end lost 2 bases, the J end lost 4 bases, and 11 bases lay between the germline ends. CDR3 amino acids: CASSYNREFTEAFF. The CDR3 region has the DNA TGTGCCAGCAGTTACAACCGGGAATTCACTGAAGCTTTCTTT.

The chain joins TRBV5-6 to TRBJ2-1; 11 bases match TRBD2. The CDR3 is made up of 17 amino acids. Trimming cost V 2 bases and J 7 bases; bases outside gene matches: 11. CDR1 is SGHDT and CDR2 is YYEEEE in the germline V gene. The CDR3 region has the DNA TGTGCCAGCAGCTTCCCCCGACTAGCGGGGAAGAGAAATGAGCAGTTCTTC. Its translation is CASSFPRLAGKRNEQFF. Filled out from reference TRBV5-6 and TRBJ2-1, the complete variable domain reads DAGVTQSPTHLIKTRGQQVTLRCSPKSGHDTVSWYQQALGQGPQFIFQYYEEEERQRGNFPDRFSGHQFPNYSSELNVNALLLGDSALYLCASSFPRLAGKRNEQFFGPGTRLTVL.

V gene TRBV6-5 combines with J gene TRBJ1-4; D remains ambiguous. CDR3 length: 17 amino acids. Germline V gene lookup returns CDR1 MNHEY and CDR2 SVGAGI. V lost 0 bases and J lost 0, with 11 bases in between. DNA for the CDR3: TGTGCCAGCAGTTACTCATTGCCGGCTGCAACTAATGAAAAACTGTTTTTT. It is translated as CASSYSLPAATNEKLFF.

The chain has TRBV7-9 and TRBJ2-5; no definite D call. The V end was cut by 6 bases, the J end by 3 bases, with 11 bases between. Germline V gives CDR1 SEHNR, CDR2 FQNEAQ (reference sequence). The CDR3 covers 13 residues. The DNA for the CDR3 is TGTGCCAGCAGGGTATCTGGGGAAGAGACCCAGTACTTC. It translates to CASRVSGEETQYF.

V is TRBV7-2 and J is TRBJ2-1; 8 positions match TRBD2. There are 13 residues in the CDR3. J was trimmed by 15 bases and V by 1 base; bases with no gene match: 8. Germline V gives CDR1 SGHTA, CDR2 FQGNSA. Written as DNA, the CDR3 is TGTGCCAGCAGCTTAGGCCGGGGGGGTATAGCGTTCTTC. Translating it yields CASSLGRGGIAFF.

This clonotype came up many times. The chain joins TRBV10-3 to TRBJ1-1, with D maybe TRBD1 (5 bases). Deletions cut 0 bases from V and 6 bases from J, with 11 bases between. Germline CDR1 and CDR2: ENHRY and SYGVKD. The CDR3 is made up of 14 amino acids. This CDR3 reads CAISESGGGAEAFF. The CDR3 DNA sequence: TGTGCCATCAGTGAGTCGGGGGGAGGCGCTGAAGCTTTCTTT.

The chain employs TRBV12-3 or TRBV12-4 and TRBJ1-2; perhaps TRBD1 as D (5 bases). This CDR3 has 14 residues. Trimming shortened V by 2 bases and J by 4 bases, and 11 bases separated the two germline ends. CDR3 nucleotide sequence: TGTGCCAGCAGTTTACTCGGGGGTACCTATGGCTACACCTTC. Translated: CASSLLGGTYGYTF.

Ten or more counts support this clonotype. The gene calls are TRBV12-3 or TRBV12-4 and TRBJ1-1; 9 nucleotides align to TRBD1. The V and J ends lost 6 bases and 5 bases, in that order; junction bases with no gene match: 13. The CDR3 sequence is 16 residues long. The CDR3 region is CASSDPATGGRTEAFF. The CDR3 DNA reads TGTGCCAGCAGCGACCCTGCCACAGGGGGCAGGACTGAAGCTTTCTTT.

This chain links TRBV5-4 with TRBJ2-7; D may match TRBD1 or TRBD2 (5 bases each). V shed 4 bases and J shed 2 bases, with 10 bases lying between them. The CDR3 is made up of 13 amino acids. Germline V gene sequence: CDR1 SGHNT, CDR2 YYREEE (reference sequence). The CDR3 DNA reads as TGTGCCAGCAGCCGGGACCCTACCTACGAGCAGTACTTC. Translated, it gives CASSRDPTYEQYF.

In its sample, this clonotype was seen a few times. The chain is built from TRBV6-1 and TRBJ2-3; 7 nucleotides align to TRBD1. This CDR3 contains 16 residues. V shed 3 bases, J shed 2 bases, and the junction held 8 bases outside the gene matches. Germline V gives CDR1 MNHNS, CDR2 SASEGT. The CDR3 reads CASSDLRDRLTDTQYF. The CDR3 coding sequence is TGTGCCAGCAGTGATCTAAGGGACAGACTCACAGATACGCAGTATTTT.

This clonotype turned up a few times. The chain carries TRBV2 and TRBJ2-7; TRBD1 matches 8 bases. CDR1 SNHLY and CDR2 FYNNEI come from the germline V gene. The CDR3 is 13 residues long. After removal of 10 bases from V and 4 bases from J, the junction contained 9 bases not matched to a gene. In nucleotides, the CDR3 is TGTGCCACTCACAGGGGGACGGGGTACGAGCAGTACTTC. Amino acids: CATHRGTGYEQYF.

This clonotype was observed at least ten times. The CDR3 here is CASSNQGGSGNTIYF. Written as DNA, the CDR3 is TGCGCCAGCAGCAACCAGGGAGGCTCTGGAAACACCATATATTTT. The V and J genes are TRBV5-1 and TRBJ1-3; D might be TRBD1 (5 bases). Per the germline V gene, CDR1 is SGHRS and CDR2 is YFSETQ. This CDR3 region has 15 residues. Between the trimmed V and J ends, which lost 4 bases and 0 bases, there was a span of 11 bases.

This clonotype was seen ten or more times. The V call is TRBV24-1, the J call TRBJ2-4, with no clear D. Trimming stripped 12 bases from V and 2 bases from J, with 19 bases between. The CDR3 extends over 15 amino acids. Germline CDR1 is KGHDR and CDR2 is SFDVKD. The chain's CDR3 is CASWVLRPPKNIQYF. CDR3 sequence (DNA): TGTGCCTCCTGGGTTCTGCGGCCGCCCAAAAACATTCAGTACTTC.